The present T cell receptor (beta chain) was sequenced within a study of cytomegalovirus exposure and HLA in healthy donors. Germline CDR1 and CDR2: MNHEY and SVGAGI. This CDR3 has 16 amino acids. With V trimmed by 0 bases and J by 1 base, 2 bases remained unmatched. PCR involved 60 Vbeta and 13 Jbeta primers. The assay was immunoSEQ multiplex PCR, and TCRdb's table has in-frame clones only and misses some. Among 150,000 to 180,000 clones listed, roughly 83% were seen once. Specimen: PBMCs. The chain employs TRBV6-5 and TRBJ2-3; 9 nucleotides match TRBD1. The receptor was derived from a man aged 30 to 45 in good health and CMV-seropositive. In DNA form, the CDR3 reads TGTGCCAGCAGTTACTCAAGACAGGGGGGCACAGATACGCAGTATTTT. Encoded protein: CASSYSRQGGTDTQYF.